This TCR beta chain was captured in a study of shared clonotypes between healthy human individuals. Study-wide points: Only blood was sampled; tissue repertoires likely differ.

The germline V gene has CDR1 SSHAT and CDR2 FNYEAQ (reference sequence). CDR3 length equals 17 residues. Trimming left V 5 bases short and J 1 base short, with 20 bases between. Splitting of each subset's genomic DNA was done evenly across several immunoSEQ plates. Sequencing was performed with immunoSEQ multiplex PCR; in TCRdb, only in-frame clones are kept and a portion is missing. The sample consists of hundreds of thousands of clones, around 96% of them appearing once. CD45RO negativity and positive selection for CCR7 defined naive CD8 cells, a population that excluded terminally differentiated effector memory CD45RA+ cells. This clone was recorded only once. What it binds is unknown.

This clonotype originated in a woman under 40 in good health. This chain links TRBV7-7 with TRBJ2-5; TRBD2 is a possible D gene (6 bases). The sample consisted of naive CD8+ T cells sorted from blood. The CDR3 loop reads CASSLRRGSSVQETQYF. The CDR3, as DNA: TGTGCCAGCAGCCTACGTCGCGGTTCTAGCGTCCAAGAGACCCAGTACTTC.